This T cell receptor beta chain appears in the sequencing data of a study of OX40 agonist ivuxolimab in advanced cancers. This table comes from immunoSEQ multiplex PCR, and its TCRdb copy is limited to in-frame clones, with some not included. The profile covers tens of thousands of clones, with approximately 78% appearing a single time and approximately 5% taken by the ten largest. Germline V lookup: CDR1 MDHEN, CDR2 SYDVKM. The CDR3 covers 18 residues. J gave up 1 base and V 4 bases, and 7 bases lay outside the gene matches. The sample was CD4+ or CD8+ T cells sorted from blood, taken in a trial of the OX40 agonist ivuxolimab. The J gene is TRBJ2-3, the V gene TRBV28; 14 bases line up with TRBD2. This TCR came from an adult with an advanced solid tumor such as melanoma, head and neck, liver or kidney cancer. The CDR3 is CASSSILTSGGGTDTQYF. Here the CDR3 DNA reads TGTGCCAGCAGTTCCATCCTGACTAGCGGGGGGGGCACAGATACGCAGTATTTT.